The subject of this entry is one T cell receptor (beta chain). With random hexamers, roughly 0.45 to 1 ug RNA was reverse transcribed. TCRdb redid the calling of the immunoSEQ multiplex PCR reads with MiXCR, one entry per CDR3 protein. The sample lists about 140,000 distinct CDR3 sequences, approximately 95% seen once, with under 0.2% in the top ten. This sample is drawn from a study of CD8 T cells in Susac syndrome. This CDR3 contains 16 residues. The V end was cut by 6 bases, the J end by 0 bases, with 15 bases between. The origin of this receptor is a human donor with Susac syndrome. This sequence joins TRBV12-3 or TRBV12-4 and TRBJ2-1; perhaps TRBD1 as D (7 bases). The sequencing input was CD8+ T cells from PBMCs. The CDR3 spells CASSLRRDSSYNEQFF. The CDR3 region has the DNA TGTGCCAGCAGCCTCAGGCGGGACAGCTCCTACAATGAGCAGTTCTTC.